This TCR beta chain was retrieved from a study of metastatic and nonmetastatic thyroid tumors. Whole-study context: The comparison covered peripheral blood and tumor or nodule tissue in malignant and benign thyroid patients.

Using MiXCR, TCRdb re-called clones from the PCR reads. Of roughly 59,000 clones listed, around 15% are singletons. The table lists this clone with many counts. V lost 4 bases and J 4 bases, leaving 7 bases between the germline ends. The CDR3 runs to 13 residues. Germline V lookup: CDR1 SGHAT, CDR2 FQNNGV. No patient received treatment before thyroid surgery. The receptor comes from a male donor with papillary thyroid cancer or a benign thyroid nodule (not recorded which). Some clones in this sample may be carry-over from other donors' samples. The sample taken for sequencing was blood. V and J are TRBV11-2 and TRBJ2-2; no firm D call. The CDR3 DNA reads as TGTGCCAGCAGCTCGACCCTCACCGGGGAGCTGTTTTTT. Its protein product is CASSSTLTGELFF. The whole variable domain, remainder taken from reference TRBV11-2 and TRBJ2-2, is EAGVAQSPRYKIIEKRQSVAFWCNPISGHATLYWYQQILGQGPKLLIQFQNNGVVDDSQLPKDRFSAERLKGVDSTLKIQPAKLEDSAVYLCASSSTLTGELFFGEGSRLTVL.